The clone carrying this T cell receptor (beta chain) turned up a few times. Its antigen is still unknown. Each CDR3 protein is one row after TCRdb ran MiXCR on the reads. The data contain 50,000 to 55,000 distinct CDR3 sequences, around 20% of them seen just once; the ten biggest clones take up around 27%. J was trimmed by 9 bases and V by 6 bases; bases with no gene match: 5. Germline V lookup: CDR1 SEHNR, CDR2 FQNEAQ (reference sequence). CDR3 length: 12 amino acids. The sample is drawn from a study of T cell repertoires in cytomegalovirus infection. Findings and limits, study-wide: The ex vivo response was dominated by HLA-C-restricted CMV-specific TCR beta clonotypes.

The chain uses TRBV7-9 and TRBJ2-1, with TRBD1 identical over 7 bases. The receptor comes from a human donor in good health (CMV status not recorded). Some clones in this sample may be carry-over from other donors' samples. The sequencing here drew on CD8+ T cells from cultured PBMCs, taken from culture after CMV antigen stimulation. Written as DNA, the CDR3 is TGTGCCAGCAGACGTACAGGGGTTGAGCAGTTCTTC. Protein sequence: CASRRTGVEQFF.